The clone carrying this T cell receptor (beta chain) was seen only a few times. The data originate from a study of control samples from healthy donors and cancer patients. Produced via immunoSEQ multiplex PCR; TCRdb's table is partial and in-frame only. The sample lists roughly 120,000 clones; about 95% were seen once. The CDR3 contains 14 residues. The germline V and J ends were trimmed by 1 base and 0 bases, with 4 bases remaining between them. Germline lookup yields CDR1 LGHNA and CDR2 YNFKEQ. The sequenced sample consisted of blood. The sequence was collected from a man aged 25-40 years in good health. The gene calls are TRBV4-2 and TRBJ1-3; D not certain. CDR3 coding DNA: TGTGCCAGCAGCCAAGGGAGCTCTGGAAACACCATATATTTT. Translation: CASSQGSSGNTIYF.